What follows are 21 T cell receptor beta chains derived from one specimen sequenced in a study of cytomegalovirus exposure and HLA in healthy donors. Primers: 60 Vbeta forward and 13 Jbeta reverse. Generated by immunoSEQ multiplex PCR, the TCRdb table keeps only in-frame clones and is missing some. This table has approximately 84,000 clones, roughly 78% appearing once. Sequencing input: PBMCs. These receptors all come from a male donor in good health and CMV-seropositive.

The chain recombines TRBV7-2 with TRBJ1-5; tentative D call: TRBD1 (5 bases). The length of the CDR3 is 15 residues. CDR1 is SGHTA and CDR2 is FQGNSA in the germline V gene. With 5 bases removed from V and 2 bases from J, the gap between germline ends came to 13 bases. The DNA of the CDR3 is TGTGCCAGCAGCCCGGGGGAGTCGGGCAATCAGCCCCAGCATTTT. Protein sequence: CASSPGESGNQPQHF.

V is TRBV7-8 and J is TRBJ1-3, with D tentatively TRBD1 (5 bases). The CDR3 sequence is 15 residues long. Germline CDR1 and CDR2: SGHVS and FQNEAQ. V dropped 0 bases and J dropped 2 bases, with 8 bases sitting between them. CDR3 sequence reads: CASSLAGVAGNTIYF. CDR3 nucleotides: TGTGCCAGCAGCTTAGCAGGGGTGGCTGGAAACACCATATATTTT.

The rearrangement uses TRBV5-1 and TRBJ2-5; 7 nucleotides line up with TRBD2. Trimming removed 7 bases from V and 5 bases from J; junction bases left unmatched: 20. The germline gives CDR1 SGHRS, CDR2 YFSETQ. The CDR3 length is 17 residues. CDR3: CASSSAGLAVRGETQYF. CDR3 DNA sequence: TGCGCCAGCTCCTCGGCTGGGCTAGCGGTCCGGGGGGAGACCCAGTACTTC. Looking up the rest from reference TRBV5-1 and TRBJ2-5 gives the full variable domain: KAGVTQTPRYLIKTRGQQVTLSCSPISGHRSVSWYQQTPGQGLQFLFEYFSETQRNKGNFPGRFSGRQFSNSRSEMNVSTLELGDSALYLCASSSAGLAVRGETQYFGPGTRLLVL.

The V and J genes are TRBV7-9 and TRBJ1-1; 7 bases fit TRBD1. Germline CDR1 reads SEHNR; CDR2 reads FQNEAQ (reference sequence). The trim removed 5 bases at V and 0 bases at J, leaving 6 bases unmatched. This CDR3 has 15 residues. Here the CDR3 reads CASSPRQGLNTEAFF. In DNA form, the CDR3 reads TGTGCCAGCAGCCCAAGACAGGGTCTGAACACTGAAGCTTTCTTT.

V and J are TRBV6-6 and TRBJ1-2; 7 bases align to TRBD1. Germline lookup yields CDR1 MNHNY and CDR2 SVGAGI (reference sequence). The CDR3 sequence is 15 residues long. V lost 2 bases and J lost 2; bases outside the gene matches: 5. CDR3 residues: CASSYPPQGNYGYTF. CDR3 sequence (DNA): TGTGCCAGCAGTTACCCTCCACAGGGGAACTATGGCTACACCTTC.

The J gene is TRBJ2-1, the V gene TRBV11-3; 10 nucleotides align to TRBD2. V dropped 5 bases and J dropped 4; count of bases not matched to a gene: 8. CDR3 length equals 16 residues. Germline lookup yields CDR1 SGHNT and CDR2 YENEEA. The CDR3 nucleotides read TGTGCCAGCAGCGATGGAGGACTAGCGGAATACAATGAGCAGTTCTTC. Residues: CASSDGGLAEYNEQFF.

The chain uses TRBV5-4 and TRBJ2-3; TRBD1 aligns across 10 bases. V shed 4 bases and J 3 bases; nucleotides not matched to a gene: 8. The CDR3 is 16 amino acids. CDR1 is SGHNT and CDR2 is YYREEE in the germline V gene (reference sequence). The CDR3 loop is CASSGTGTGATDTQYF. The CDR3 DNA reads as TGTGCCAGCAGCGGAACCGGGACAGGGGCTACAGATACGCAGTATTTT.

The chain joins TRBV11-2 to TRBJ1-2; tentatively, D is TRBD1 (5 bases). The CDR3 consists of 16 residues. V lost 0 bases, J lost 4 bases, and 15 bases lay in between. Germline V gives CDR1 SGHAT, CDR2 FQNNGV. The CDR3 nucleotides are TGTGCCAGCAGCTTAGATCCCGGGGGGAGATTCTATGGCTACACCTTC. This encodes CASSLDPGGRFYGYTF. Full variable domain (outside the CDR3, taken from reference TRBV11-2 and TRBJ1-2): EAGVAQSPRYKIIEKRQSVAFWCNPISGHATLYWYQQILGQGPKLLIQFQNNGVVDDSQLPKDRFSAERLKGVDSTLKIQPAKLEDSAVYLCASSLDPGGRFYGYTFGSGTRLTVV.

The chain employs TRBV28 and TRBJ2-4; a possible D gene is TRBD1 (6 bases). The CDR3 is made up of 15 amino acids. The V gene's germline CDR1 is MDHEN and CDR2 SYDVKM. V lost 4 bases and J 3 bases, leaving 13 bases between the germline ends. Written as DNA, the CDR3 is TGTGCCAGCAGTTCCTTACAGGGCAACAAAAACATTCAGTACTTC. Amino acids: CASSSLQGNKNIQYF.

J is TRBJ2-1 and V is TRBV6-5; 9 bases agree with TRBD2. V lost 6 bases to trimming and J lost 7 bases; unmatched junction nucleotides: 10. The CDR3 runs to 15 residues. Germline V gene lookup returns CDR1 MNHEY and CDR2 SVGAGI. The CDR3 nucleotides read TGTGCCAGCAGCCAAGCGGGAGGCCTACGAAATGAGCAGTTCTTC. This translates into CASSQAGGLRNEQFF.

The chain combines TRBV15 with TRBJ2-1; no definite D call. Germline V gene sequence: CDR1 LNHNV, CDR2 YYDKDF (reference sequence). Trimming removed 5 bases from V and 12 bases from J, with 20 bases in between. The CDR3 contains 14 residues. CDR3 amino acids: CATSSRSQGESQFF. CDR3 sequence (DNA): TGTGCCACCAGCTCAAGAAGTCAAGGAGAATCGCAGTTCTTC.

This sequence joins TRBV11-2 and TRBJ2-3, with 11 bases matching TRBD2. The CDR3 spans 18 residues. V lost 1 base to trimming and J lost 4 bases; unmatched junction nucleotides: 10. Germline values: CDR1 SGHAT, CDR2 FQNNGV. CDR3 in DNA: TGTGCCAGCAGCTTAGGATTTCCTAGCGGGAGGATTGCAGATACGCAGTATTTT. Residues: CASSLGFPSGRIADTQYF. Based on the CDR3 plus reference TRBV11-2 and TRBJ2-3, the full variable domain is EAGVAQSPRYKIIEKRQSVAFWCNPISGHATLYWYQQILGQGPKLLIQFQNNGVVDDSQLPKDRFSAERLKGVDSTLKIQPAKLEDSAVYLCASSLGFPSGRIADTQYFGPGTRLTVL.

This clone has just one count. The chain couples TRBV27 to TRBJ2-7; D may be TRBD1 (6 bases). V was clipped by 6 bases and J by 5 bases, with 17 bases between them. CDR3 length equals 14 residues. Germline V gene data show CDR1 as MNHEY and CDR2 as SMNVEV (reference sequence). CDR3 DNA: TGTGCCAGCAGACTACAGGGTGGGTATAACGAGCAGTACTTC. Its translation is CASRLQGGYNEQYF.

V and J are TRBV14 and TRBJ2-7, with 7 bases aligning to TRBD2. Germline CDR1 SGHDN, CDR2 FVKESK. With V trimmed by 2 bases and J by 6 bases, 7 bases remained unmatched. This CDR3 region has 14 residues. The CDR3 DNA follows: TGTGCCAGCAGCCAACGGGGGACTACGCGCGAGCAGTACTTC. It codes for CASSQRGTTREQYF.

The chain employs TRBV2 and TRBJ1-5; D gene ambiguous. This CDR3 has 14 residues. V shed 6 bases and J shed 6 bases, with 15 bases lying between them. The germline CDR1 and CDR2 sequences are SNHLY and FYNNEI. CDR3 bases: TGTGCCAGCAGACAAACCCATACAGTTCAGCCCCAGCATTTT. This gives the protein CASRQTHTVQPQHF.

This clone was recorded once. V usage is TRBV28 and J usage is TRBJ1-2, with TRBD1 matching over 7 bases. CDR3 length: 11 residues. Trimming cost V 9 bases and J 8 bases; bases outside gene matches: 6. Germline V gene lookup returns CDR1 MDHEN and CDR2 SYDVKM. CDR3 amino acids: CASQGGAGYTF. The CDR3 nucleotides read TGTGCCAGTCAGGGGGGTGCCGGCTACACCTTC.

The chain recombines TRBV5-6 with TRBJ2-5; TRBD2 agrees at 9 bases. This CDR3 has 14 amino acids. V was pared by 0 bases and J by 5 bases, with 2 bases of the junction left unmatched. CDR1 and CDR2 from the germline V gene are SGHDT and YYEEEE. For the CDR3, the DNA is TGTGCCAGCAGCTTGGAGGGACTAGCTGAGACCCAGTACTTC. This translates into CASSLEGLAETQYF.

The chain uses TRBV27 and TRBJ2-7, with TRBD1 matching 11 bases. Per the germline V gene, CDR1 is MNHEY and CDR2 is SMNVEV (reference sequence). This CDR3 contains 14 residues. The V and J ends lost 7 bases and 5 bases, in that order; junction bases with no gene match: 7. The CDR3 DNA is TGTGCCAGCAACTCGGACAGGGGGCGTCACGAGCAGTACTTC. The encoded protein is CASNSDRGRHEQYF.

The CDR3 DNA is TGTGCCAGCAGCGTAGCTAGGACAGGGTTTTTT. Its protein is CASSVARTGFF. The chain has TRBV9 and TRBJ1-4, with 7 bases that match TRBD1. The germline V gene encodes CDR1 SGDLS and CDR2 YYNGEE. The CDR3 contains 11 residues. The junction had 3 bases not matched to a gene; V was cut back by 0 bases and J by 16 bases.

CDR3 protein: CAGSGQRFTGELFF. Here the CDR3 DNA reads TGTGCCGGATCGGGACAGAGATTTACCGGGGAGCTGTTTTTT. This chain uses TRBV30 with TRBJ2-2, with TRBD1 identical over 7 bases. Germline V gives CDR1 GTSNPN, CDR2 SVGIG (reference sequence). Trimming took 8 bases from V and 5 from J; bases not matched to a gene: 11. The length of the CDR3 is 14 residues.

There are a few counts of this clone. The chain has TRBV5-1 and TRBJ1-1; 8 bases fit TRBD1. V lost 7 bases and J lost 1; bases outside the gene matches: 6. The CDR3 extends over 14 amino acids. Germline V gives CDR1 SGHRS, CDR2 YFSETQ. CDR3 sequence reads: CASQGAGTNTEAFF. DNA of the CDR3: TGCGCCAGCCAGGGGGCGGGGACGAACACTGAAGCTTTCTTT. The full variable domain, completed using reference TRBV5-1 and TRBJ1-1, is KAGVTQTPRYLIKTRGQQVTLSCSPISGHRSVSWYQQTPGQGLQFLFEYFSETQRNKGNFPGRFSGRQFSNSRSEMNVSTLELGDSALYLCASQGAGTNTEAFFGQGTRLTVV.